Following are 12 T cell receptor beta chains from one sample sequenced in a study of T cell responses to AZD1222 COVID-19 vaccine. Sequencing was performed with immunoSEQ multiplex PCR; in TCRdb, only in-frame clones are kept and a portion is missing. This sample has approximately 140,000 clones, with around 95% found just once. Here the sequenced sample was peripheral blood, taken on day 0 of AZD1222 vaccination. Receptor source: an adult in good health.

This chain connects TRBV25-1 to TRBJ1-2; unclear D gene. V was trimmed by 4 bases and J by 6 bases, leaving 12 bases between them. Germline lookup yields CDR1 MGHDK and CDR2 SYGVNS. The CDR3 consists of 13 residues. CDR3 residues: CASSGAFGHGYTF. CDR3 DNA sequence: TGTGCCAGCAGTGGGGCCTTCGGTCATGGCTACACCTTC.

The CDR3 DNA sequence: TGTGCCAGCAGCTTACCTTCCCTGGATGGCTACACCTTC. It translates to CASSLPSLDGYTF. J is TRBJ1-2 and V is TRBV7-9; the D is unclear. There are 13 residues in the CDR3. Germline V lookup: CDR1 SEHNR, CDR2 FQNEAQ (reference sequence). V shed 2 bases and J shed 6 bases, with 10 bases lying between them. The full variable domain, with the rest looked up from reference TRBV7-9 and TRBJ1-2, is DTGVSQNPRHKITKRGQNVTFRCDPISEHNRLYWYRQTLGQGPEFLTYFQNEAQLEKSRLLSDRFSAERPKGSFSTLEIQRTEQGDSAMYLCASSLPSLDGYTFGSGTRLTVV.

CDR3 coding DNA: TGTGCCAGCAGCTTCAAGACAGGGTCAACTAATGAAAAACTGTTTTTT. This sequence encodes CASSFKTGSTNEKLFF. The chain recombines TRBV5-4 with TRBJ1-4, with TRBD1 matching over 7 bases. The CDR3 is made up of 16 amino acids. Germline trimming cut 2 bases from V and 0 bases from J; bases unmatched to any gene: 4. CDR1 and CDR2 from the germline V gene are SGHNT and YYREEE (reference sequence).

The genes are TRBV11-2 and TRBJ2-1; 9 nucleotides line up with TRBD2. The germline V gene encodes CDR1 SGHAT and CDR2 FQNNGV. Trimming at V came to 1 base and at J to 6 bases, leaving 7 bases not matched to a gene. This CDR3 region has 16 residues. The CDR3 coding sequence is TGTGCCAGCAGCTTAGTAAGCGGGAGGTATTCCAATGAGCAGTTCTTC. It is translated as CASSLVSGRYSNEQFF.

The chain joins TRBV18 to TRBJ1-1, with D hard to call. Germline CDR1 reads KGHSH; CDR2 reads LQKENI. This CDR3 is built from 15 residues. V lost 3 bases, J lost 6 bases, and 17 bases lay in between. The CDR3 DNA is TGTGCCAGCTCACCGGCTCTCTTTGGGAGCGCTGAAGCTTTCTTT. This translates into CASSPALFGSAEAFF.

The V and J genes are TRBV5-1 and TRBJ2-1, with a weak D call TRBD2 (6 bases). The germline CDR1 and CDR2 sequences are SGHRS and YFSETQ. Trimming shortened V by 5 bases and J by 10 bases, and 10 bases separated the two germline ends. The length of the CDR3 is 11 residues. DNA for the CDR3: TGCGCCAGCAGTTACGCGGGGGAGCAGTTCTTC. This translates into CASSYAGEQFF.

The chain carries TRBV30 and TRBJ1-4; no definite D call. The germline V gene encodes CDR1 GTSNPN and CDR2 SVGIG (reference sequence). CDR3 length: 14 residues. V was pared by 1 base and J by 5 bases, with 11 bases between. As DNA, the CDR3 is TGTGCCTGGAGTGATTGGGTCGGCAATGAAAAACTGTTTTTT. This translates into CAWSDWVGNEKLFF. Supplemented by reference TRBV30 and TRBJ1-4, the full variable domain reads SQTIHQWPATLVQPVGSPLSLECTVEGTSNPNLYWYRQAAGRGLQLLFYSVGIGQISSEVPQNLSASRPQDRQFILSSKKLLLSDSGFYLCAWSDWVGNEKLFFGSGTQLSVL.

The chain couples TRBV7-2 to TRBJ1-1; D gene unclear. CDR3 length equals 13 residues. Looked up from germline, CDR1 is SGHTA and CDR2 is FQGNSA. V lost 9 bases, J lost 5 bases, and 16 bases lay in between. CDR3 in amino acids: CASSSWVGTEAFF. CDR3 DNA sequence: TGTGCCAGTAGTTCGTGGGTAGGGACTGAAGCTTTCTTT.

V and J are TRBV19 and TRBJ2-2, with D possibly being TRBD2 (6 bases). Germline CDR1 reads LNHDA; CDR2 reads SQIVND (reference sequence). Trimming took off 4 bases at V and 4 bases at J, with 13 bases between the two ends. The CDR3 covers 15 residues. CDR3 in amino acids: CASSKWGDATGELFF. CDR3 nucleotide sequence: TGTGCCAGTAGTAAGTGGGGGGATGCCACCGGGGAGCTGTTTTTT.

J is TRBJ2-7 and V is TRBV27; 11 bases are a match to TRBD2. The CDR3 extends over 16 amino acids. Trimming at V came to 10 bases and at J to 3 bases, leaving 14 bases not matched to a gene. Germline CDR1 and CDR2: MNHEY and SMNVEV (reference sequence). The CDR3 bases are TGTGCCAAGACTAGCGGGACTGGCTTTGGCGGCTACGAGCAGTACGTC. This codes for CAKTSGTGFGGYEQYV.

In its sample, this clone was seen a few times. At the DNA level, this CDR3 is encoded by other sequences in the same sample as well. The chain has TRBV6-4 and TRBJ2-1; 9 bases align to TRBD2. The length of the CDR3 is 15 residues. The V segment lost 0 bases and the J segment 4 bases; nucleotides outside the gene matches: 1. Germline assignment: CDR1 MRHNA and CDR2 SNTAGT. This CDR3 is CASSDSSGSYNEQFF. CDR3 nucleotide sequence: TGTGCCAGCAGTGACTCTAGCGGGAGTTACAATGAGCAGTTCTTC.

The chain recombines TRBV12-3 or TRBV12-4 with TRBJ1-1; possibly TRBD1 for D (5 bases). Trimming removed 7 bases from V and 0 bases from J, with 9 bases in between. The CDR3 contains 13 residues. The CDR3 DNA reads TGTGCCAGCACTACGGGACTGAACACTGAAGCTTTCTTT. As protein: CASTTGLNTEAFF.